The T cell receptor (beta chain) described here comes from a study of beta chain features in type 1 diabetes. Across the whole study: Similarity in age, gender and cell yields was seen between patients and healthy donors. Overall study findings and caveats: Among type 1 diabetes patients, VDJ junctions had fewer insertions and more deletions. TCRB CDR3s from Type 1 diabetes patients were moderately but significantly shorter in all four CD4+ subsets.

With respect to this clone: Its specificity is unknown.

Trimming left V 4 bases short and J 4 bases short, with 11 bases between. The CDR3 totals 13 residues. Germline V CDR1 and CDR2: MDHEN, SYDVKM. Sequenced material consisted of expressed TCRB transcripts (all of the isolated RNA was reverse transcribed). Naive, central memory and regulatory T cell samples came to a mean of approximately 3.57 million reads. Clones were read by immunoSEQ multiplex PCR, and TCRdb kept only the in-frame ones, dropping some. The table shows some 350,000 clones, with 9.6% occurring only once. The source is a man aged 30-40 years with type 1 diabetes. Sequenced: central memory CD4+ T cells from blood. This sequence joins TRBV28 and TRBJ2-7; possible D gene TRBD1, 6 bases. As DNA, the CDR3 is TGTGCCAGCAGTTCCTCAGACAGGTACGAGCAGTACTTC. Translated: CASSSSDRYEQYF.